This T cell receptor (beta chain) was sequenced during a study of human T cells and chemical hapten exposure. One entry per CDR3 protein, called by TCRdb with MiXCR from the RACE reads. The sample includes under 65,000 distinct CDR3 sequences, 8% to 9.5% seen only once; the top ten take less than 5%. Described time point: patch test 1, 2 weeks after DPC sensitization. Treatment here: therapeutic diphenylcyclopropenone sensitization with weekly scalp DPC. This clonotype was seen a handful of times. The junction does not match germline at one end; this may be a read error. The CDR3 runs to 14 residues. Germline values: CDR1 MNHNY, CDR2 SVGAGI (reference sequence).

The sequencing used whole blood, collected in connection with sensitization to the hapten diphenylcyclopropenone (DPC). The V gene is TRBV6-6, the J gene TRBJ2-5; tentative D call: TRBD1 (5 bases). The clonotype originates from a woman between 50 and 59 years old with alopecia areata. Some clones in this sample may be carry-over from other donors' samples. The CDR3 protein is CASSHSGFRETQYF. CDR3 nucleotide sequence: TGTGCCAGCAGTCACTCAGGGTTTCGGGAGACCCAGTACTTC.